This TCR beta chain was found in a study of OX40 agonist ivuxolimab in advanced cancers. Notes on the research overall: Ivuxolimab was a fully human IgG2 agonistic monoclonal antibody targeting the costimulatory receptor OX40 (CD134). The purpose of peripheral TCRbeta sequencing was to test whether ivuxolimab changed TCR sequence diversity and led to clonal T-cell expansion. Of the approximately 50 dose-escalation patients, hepatocellular carcinoma was present in about 20, melanoma in roughly 15, renal cell carcinoma in 9 and head and neck cancer in 9. Three dose-escalation patients achieved partial responses, one with hepatocellular carcinoma and two with cutaneous melanoma. The paper reports the monotherapy dose-escalation portion (N of about 50 patients) of the phase I ivuxolimab trial. Intravenous ivuxolimab was administered to patients every 2 weeks at six dose levels: 0.01, 0.1, 0.3, 1.5, 3 and 10 mg/kg. In the dose-escalation cohort, 70% to 85% of patients were male, and the mean age was roughly 56 years with a range of roughly 20 to 80. Patients were allowed to have had prior anti-PD-1, anti-PD-L1 or anti-CTLA-4 therapy, and approximately 43% of the dose-escalation patients had previously received checkpoint inhibitors.

General study outcomes and caveats: After ivuxolimab, more expanded clones were found on average in CD8+ T cells than in CD4+ T cells. At doses of 0.1 to 3.0 mg/kg, clonal expansion of both CD4+ and CD8+ T cells in blood was seen between baseline and week 6. Low levels of normalized T-cell clonal expansion were also seen in some patients who did not respond. The antigen specificity of the peripheral T cells that underwent clonal expansion was not determined. In the 0.1-3.0 mg/kg groups, partial responders were among the patients with the lowest normalized peripheral clonal expansion, particularly in CD8+ T cells.

A remark on this clone: The antigen this receptor binds is unknown. There are no base qualities to consult, and no much larger clone falls within one base.

To sequence the TCRbeta CDR3 region, genomic DNA was isolated from the sorted cells. The immunoSEQ Assay was used for sequencing of TCRbeta CDR3 regions. This is the immuneACCESS table as TCRdb keeps it, with only in-frame sequences that have V and J called. A part of the clones is gone; compared with another copy, unresolved V genes explain less than half, and the rest is unexplained. The sample table contains about 60,000 clones; only one count was recorded for more than 75% of them. About 1.1% of the sample belongs to the ten largest clones. The trial excluded patients who had a history of autoimmune disease or were on systemic immunosuppression. Peripheral blood for TCR sequencing was drawn from every dose cohort at baseline, at cycle 4 day 1 and at cycle 7 day 1. Samples were obtained from an open-label, multicenter, first-in-human phase I dose-escalation trial of ivuxolimab. The trial enrolled adults with locally advanced or metastatic head and neck squamous cell, hepatocellular, melanoma or renal cell carcinoma. CD4+ and CD8+ T cells were sorted separately from peripheral blood before TCR sequencing.

The CDR3 numbers 16 residues from cysteine through phenylalanine. Of the read, only the CDR3 DNA is kept; its 48 bases are in frame from base 1. The germline V gene gives CDR1 as MDHEN and CDR2 as SYDVKM. The germline V and J ends show losses of 5 bases and 3 bases respectively, and no gene match explains 7 bases of the junction. Material: CD4+ or CD8+ T cells sorted from blood, obtained in a trial of the OX40 agonist ivuxolimab. The receptor chain draws on TRBV28 and TRBJ2-2, with 9 bases in between that match TRBD1. The TCR was taken from an adult with an advanced solid tumor such as melanoma, head and neck, liver or kidney cancer. The CDR3 has the sequence CASSPLGTGHTGELFF. The bases are TGTGCCAGCAGTCCTTTAGGGACAGGGCACACCGGGGAGCTGTTTTTT. Joined to the reference TRBV28 and TRBJ2-2 proteins, this CDR3 gives the full variable domain: DVKVTQSSRYLVKRTGEKVFLECVQDMDHENMFWYRQDPGLGLRLIYFSYDVKMKEKGDIPEGYSVSREKKERFSLILESASTNQTSMYLCASSPLGTGHTGELFFGEGSRLTVL.